Following are 10 T cell receptor beta chains from one sample sequenced in a study of shared clonotypes between healthy human individuals. The assay was immunoSEQ multiplex PCR, and TCRdb's table has in-frame clones only and misses some. There are about 2 million clones in the sample; about 95% occur only once, and roughly 1% lies in the top ten. CD45RO-negative, CCR7-positively selected cells formed the naive CD8 fraction, excluding terminally differentiated effector memory CD45RA+ cells. Sequenced material: naive CD8+ T cells sorted from blood. Source of these receptors: a man aged 18 to 29 in good health.

V gene TRBV27 combines with J gene TRBJ2-7; 7 bases are a match to TRBD1. The V gene's germline CDR1 is MNHEY and CDR2 SMNVEV (reference sequence). The J segment lost 0 bases and the V segment lost 2 bases, leaving 7 bases of the junction unmatched. CDR3 length equals 16 residues. In DNA form, the CDR3 reads TGTGCCAGCAGTTTAGCAACAGGGGCCCTCTCCTACGAGCAGTACTTC. This translates into CASSLATGALSYEQYF.

V and J are TRBV4-3 and TRBJ2-1, with 12 bases aligning to TRBD2. Germline CDR1 reads LGHNA; CDR2 reads YSLEER. The CDR3 consists of 16 residues. The V and J ends lost 3 bases and 7 bases, in that order; junction bases with no gene match: 7. The CDR3 loop is CASSQFTGTSGNEQFF. CDR3 sequence (DNA): TGCGCCAGCAGCCAGTTTACCGGGACTAGCGGGAATGAGCAGTTCTTC.

The chain links TRBV11-3 to TRBJ2-7; TRBD1 agrees at 9 bases. In germline, CDR1 is SGHNT, CDR2 YENEEA. CDR3 size: 16 residues. The J segment lost 3 bases and the V segment lost 4 bases, leaving 10 bases of the junction unmatched. The CDR3 region has the DNA TGTGCCAGCAGCTCGATTGACAGGGGGAAAGACTACGAGCAGTACTTC. It yields the protein CASSSIDRGKDYEQYF.

CDR3 coding DNA: TGTGCCAGCAGCGTAGGGACTAGTGGAGGGGGGGCCCAGTACTTC. Amino acids: CASSVGTSGGGAQYF. The rearrangement joins TRBV9 to TRBJ2-5, with D possibly TRBD2 on 7 matching bases. Germline-derived CDR1 and CDR2 are SGDLS and YYNGEE. Deletions cut 0 bases from V and 9 bases from J, with 18 bases between. CDR3 size: 15 residues. The full variable domain, with the rest looked up from reference TRBV9 and TRBJ2-5, is DSGVTQTPKHLITATGQRVTLRCSPRSGDLSVYWYQQSLDQGLQFLIQYYNGEERAKGNILERFSAQQFPDLHSELNLSSLELGDSALYFCASSVGTSGGGAQYFGPGTRLLVL.

This clone appeared once. The V and J genes are TRBV27 and TRBJ1-1, with a tentative D call TRBD1 (5 bases). Trimming removed 2 bases at V and 5 bases at J, with 9 bases between. CDR3 size: 13 residues. Per the germline V gene, CDR1 is MNHEY and CDR2 is SMNVEV (reference sequence). The chain's CDR3 is CASSLGGWTEAFF. CDR3 DNA: TGTGCCAGCAGTTTAGGGGGTTGGACTGAAGCTTTCTTT.

The rearrangement links TRBV29-1 to TRBJ2-7, with TRBD1 matching 8 bases. The trim removed 5 bases at V and 4 bases at J, leaving 13 bases unmatched. CDR1 and CDR2 (germline): SQVTM, ANQGSEA. The CDR3 spans 15 residues. The CDR3 spells CSVSRADRAGYEQYF. CDR3 DNA: TGCAGCGTTTCCCGGGCGGACAGGGCTGGGTACGAGCAGTACTTC.

The chain joins TRBV30 to TRBJ2-7, with D possibly called TRBD1 or TRBD2 (6 bases each). The CDR3 is 14 amino acids. With 5 bases removed from V and 0 bases from J, the gap between germline ends came to 14 bases. The germline V gene has CDR1 GTSNPN and CDR2 SVGIG (reference sequence). The CDR3 loop reads CAWEGDSSSYEQYF. Written as DNA, the CDR3 is TGTGCCTGGGAGGGGGACTCAAGCTCCTACGAGCAGTACTTC.

Comments on this clone: This specimen includes other DNA sequences encoding the same CDR3. The chain uses TRBV6-5 and TRBJ2-7; tentative D call: TRBD1 (7 bases). Germline CDR1 is MNHEY and CDR2 is SVGAGI. The CDR3 is made up of 15 amino acids. The V end was cut by 0 bases, the J end by 4 bases, with 13 bases between. The CDR3 reads CASSYSGGGGYEQYF. Here the CDR3 DNA reads TGTGCCAGCAGTTACTCCGGAGGGGGCGGGTACGAGCAGTACTTC.

The gene calls are TRBV7-9 and TRBJ2-1; possible D gene TRBD2, 6 bases. Germline CDR1 SEHNR, CDR2 FQNEAQ (reference sequence). The length of the CDR3 is 15 residues. V gave up 0 bases and J gave up 6 bases, with 12 bases separating them. CDR3 nucleotide sequence: TGTGCCAGCAGCTTAGCGGGGAGGTCCCTCAATGAGCAGTTCTTC. This codes for CASSLAGRSLNEQFF.

The gene calls are TRBV7-9 and TRBJ2-5; 8 nucleotides match TRBD1. This CDR3 has 13 amino acids. The V gene's germline CDR1 is SEHNR and CDR2 FQNEAQ (reference sequence). Trimming at V came to 10 bases and at J to 0 bases, leaving 4 bases not matched to a gene. The CDR3 here is CATETGDQETQYF. The DNA for the CDR3 is TGTGCCACCGAGACAGGGGACCAAGAGACCCAGTACTTC.